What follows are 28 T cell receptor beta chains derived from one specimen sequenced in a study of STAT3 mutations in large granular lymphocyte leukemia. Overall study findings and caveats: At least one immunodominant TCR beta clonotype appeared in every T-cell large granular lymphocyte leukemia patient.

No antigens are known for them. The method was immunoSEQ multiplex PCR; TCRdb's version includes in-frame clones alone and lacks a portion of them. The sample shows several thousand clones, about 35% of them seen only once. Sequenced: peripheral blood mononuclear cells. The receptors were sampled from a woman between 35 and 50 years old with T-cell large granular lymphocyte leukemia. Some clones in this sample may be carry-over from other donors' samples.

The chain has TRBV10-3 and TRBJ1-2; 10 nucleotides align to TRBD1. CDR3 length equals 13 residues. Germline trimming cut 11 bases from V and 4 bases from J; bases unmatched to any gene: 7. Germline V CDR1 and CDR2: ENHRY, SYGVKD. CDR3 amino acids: CASTGTGVYGYTF. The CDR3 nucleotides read TGTGCCTCCACCGGGACAGGGGTCTATGGCTACACCTTC.

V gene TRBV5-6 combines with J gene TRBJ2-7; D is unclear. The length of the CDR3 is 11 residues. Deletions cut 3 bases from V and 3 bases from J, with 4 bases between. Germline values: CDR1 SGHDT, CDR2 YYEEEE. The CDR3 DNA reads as TGTGCCAGCAGCTCCATCTACGAGCAGTACTTC. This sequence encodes CASSSIYEQYF.

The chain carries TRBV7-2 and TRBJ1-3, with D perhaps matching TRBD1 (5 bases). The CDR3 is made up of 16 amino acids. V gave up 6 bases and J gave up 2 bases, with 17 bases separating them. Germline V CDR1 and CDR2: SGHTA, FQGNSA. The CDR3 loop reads CASSYGTPSPGNTIYF. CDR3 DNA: TGTGCCAGCAGTTACGGGACTCCCAGCCCTGGAAACACCATATATTTT. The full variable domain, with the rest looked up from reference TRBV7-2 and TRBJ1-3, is GAGVSQSPSNKVTEKGKDVELRCDPISGHTALYWYRQSLGQGLEFLIYFQGNSAPDKSGLPSDRFSAERTGGSVSTLTIQRTQQEDSAVYLCASSYGTPSPGNTIYFGEGSWLTVV.

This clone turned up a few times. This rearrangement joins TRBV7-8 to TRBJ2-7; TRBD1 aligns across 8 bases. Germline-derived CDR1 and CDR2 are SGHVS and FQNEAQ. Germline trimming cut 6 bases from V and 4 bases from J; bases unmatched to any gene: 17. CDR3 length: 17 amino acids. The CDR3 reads CASSLGQGRAYGYEQYF. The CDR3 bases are TGTGCCAGCAGTCTCGGACAGGGAAGGGCCTATGGATACGAGCAGTACTTC.

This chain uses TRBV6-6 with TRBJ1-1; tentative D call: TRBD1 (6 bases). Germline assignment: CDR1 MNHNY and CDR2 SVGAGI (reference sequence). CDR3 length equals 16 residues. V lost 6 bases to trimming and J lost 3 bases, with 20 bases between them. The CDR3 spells CASRRGTLRDYTEAFF. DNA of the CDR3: TGTGCCAGCAGGCGCGGGACACTAAGGGATTACACTGAAGCTTTCTTT.

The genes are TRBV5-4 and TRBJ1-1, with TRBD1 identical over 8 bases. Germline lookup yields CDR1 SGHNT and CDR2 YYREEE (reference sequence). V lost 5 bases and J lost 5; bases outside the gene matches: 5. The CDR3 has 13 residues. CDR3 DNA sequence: TGTGCCAGCAGAGGGACAGGAGCAACTGAAGCTTTCTTT. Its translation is CASRGTGATEAFF.

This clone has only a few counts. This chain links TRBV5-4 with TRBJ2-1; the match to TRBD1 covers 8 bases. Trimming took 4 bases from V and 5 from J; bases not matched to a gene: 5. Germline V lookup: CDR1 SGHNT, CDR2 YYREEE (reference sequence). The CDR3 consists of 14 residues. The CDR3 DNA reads TGTGCCAGCAGCCAAAGGGACAGGAACAATGAGCAGTTCTTC. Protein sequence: CASSQRDRNNEQFF.

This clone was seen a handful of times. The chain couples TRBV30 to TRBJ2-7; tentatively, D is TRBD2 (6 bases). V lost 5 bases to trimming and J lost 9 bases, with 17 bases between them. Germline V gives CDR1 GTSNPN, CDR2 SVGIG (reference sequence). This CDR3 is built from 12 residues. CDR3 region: CAWGGAKPGQYF. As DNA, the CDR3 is TGTGCCTGGGGAGGGGCAAAGCCGGGGCAGTACTTC. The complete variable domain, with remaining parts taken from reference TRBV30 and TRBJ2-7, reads SQTIHQWPATLVQPVGSPLSLECTVEGTSNPNLYWYRQAAGRGLQLLFYSVGIGQISSEVPQNLSASRPQDRQFILSSKKLLLSDSGFYLCAWGGAKPGQYFGPGTRLTVT.

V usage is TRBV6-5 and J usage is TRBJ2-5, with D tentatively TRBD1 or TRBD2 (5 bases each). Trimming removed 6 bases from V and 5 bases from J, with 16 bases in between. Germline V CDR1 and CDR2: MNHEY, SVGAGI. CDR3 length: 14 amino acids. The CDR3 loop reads CASSRAWGMETQYF. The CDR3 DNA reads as TGTGCCAGCAGCCGCGCTTGGGGGATGGAGACCCAGTACTTC.

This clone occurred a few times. The DNA of the CDR3 is TGCAGCGTTGCGGGTAATAGCAATCAGCCCCAGCATTTT. It is translated as CSVAGNSNQPQHF. The chain employs TRBV29-1 and TRBJ1-5; D call uncertain. Per germline, CDR1 SQVTM and CDR2 ANQGSEA. The CDR3 is 13 amino acids. V dropped 4 bases and J dropped 0 bases, with 7 bases sitting between them. Variable domain in full (rest from reference TRBV29-1 and TRBJ1-5): SAVISQKPSRDICQRGTSLTIQCQVDSQVTMMFWYRQQPGQSLTLIATANQGSEATYESGFVIDKFPISRPNLTFSTLTVSNMSPEDSSIYLCSVAGNSNQPQHFGDGTRLSIL.

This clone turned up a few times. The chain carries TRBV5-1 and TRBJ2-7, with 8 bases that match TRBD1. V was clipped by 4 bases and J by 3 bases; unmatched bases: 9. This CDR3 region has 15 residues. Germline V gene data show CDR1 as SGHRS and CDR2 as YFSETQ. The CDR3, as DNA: TGCGCCAGCAGCGCCGAAGGACAGGGCAGCTACGAGCAGTACTTC. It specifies CASSAEGQGSYEQYF.

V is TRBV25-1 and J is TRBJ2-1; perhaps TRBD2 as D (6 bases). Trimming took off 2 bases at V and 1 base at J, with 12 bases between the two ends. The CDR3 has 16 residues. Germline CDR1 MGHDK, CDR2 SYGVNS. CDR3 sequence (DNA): TGTGCCAGCAGTGAAGGTGGGCTAGCGTCCTACAATGAGCAGTTCTTC. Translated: CASSEGGLASYNEQFF. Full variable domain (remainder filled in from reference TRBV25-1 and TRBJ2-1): EADIYQTPRYLVIGTGKKITLECSQTMGHDKMYWYQQDPGMELHLIHYSYGVNSTEKGDLSSESTVSRIRTEHFPLTLESARPSHTSQYLCASSEGGLASYNEQFFGPGTRLTVL.

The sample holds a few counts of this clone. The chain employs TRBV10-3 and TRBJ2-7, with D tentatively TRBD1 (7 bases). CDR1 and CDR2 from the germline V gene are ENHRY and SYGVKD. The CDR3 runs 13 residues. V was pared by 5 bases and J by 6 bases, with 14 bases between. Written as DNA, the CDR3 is TGTGCCATCAGTACAGGGGTGGGAGGCGAGCAGTACTTC. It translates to CAISTGVGGEQYF.

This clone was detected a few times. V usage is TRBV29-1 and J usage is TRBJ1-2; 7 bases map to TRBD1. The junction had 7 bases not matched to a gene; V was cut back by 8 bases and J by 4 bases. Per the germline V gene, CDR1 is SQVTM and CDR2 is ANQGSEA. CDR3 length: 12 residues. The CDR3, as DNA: TGCAGCTCCTGGACAGGAGCCTATGGCTACACCTTC. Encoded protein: CSSWTGAYGYTF.

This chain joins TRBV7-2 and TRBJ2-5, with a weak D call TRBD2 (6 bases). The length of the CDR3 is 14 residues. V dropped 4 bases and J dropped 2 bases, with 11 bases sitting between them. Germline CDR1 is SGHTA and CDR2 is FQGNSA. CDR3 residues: CASSWDFTQETQYF. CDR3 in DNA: TGTGCCAGCAGCTGGGACTTCACGCAAGAGACCCAGTACTTC.

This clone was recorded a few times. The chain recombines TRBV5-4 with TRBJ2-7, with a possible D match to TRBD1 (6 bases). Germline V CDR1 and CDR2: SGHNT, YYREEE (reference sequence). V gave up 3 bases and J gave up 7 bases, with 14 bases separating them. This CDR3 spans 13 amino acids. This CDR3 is CASSSTGNREQYF. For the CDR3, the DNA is TGTGCCAGCAGCTCTACAGGGAACAGAGAGCAGTACTTC.

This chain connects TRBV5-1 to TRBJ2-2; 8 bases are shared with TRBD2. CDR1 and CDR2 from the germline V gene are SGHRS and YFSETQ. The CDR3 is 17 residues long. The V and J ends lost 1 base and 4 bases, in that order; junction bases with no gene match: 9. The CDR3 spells CASSLHSGLVVTGELFF. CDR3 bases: TGCGCCAGCAGCTTGCATTCGGGACTAGTCGTCACCGGGGAGCTGTTTTTT.

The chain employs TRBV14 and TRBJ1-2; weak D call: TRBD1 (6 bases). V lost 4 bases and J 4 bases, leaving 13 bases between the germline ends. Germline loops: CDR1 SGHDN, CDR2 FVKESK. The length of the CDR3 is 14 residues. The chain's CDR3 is CASSLWTETYGYTF. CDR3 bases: TGTGCCAGCAGCCTATGGACAGAAACCTATGGCTACACCTTC.

CDR3 residues: CASSQDSWESDQETQYF. In DNA form, the CDR3 reads TGTGCCAGCAGCCAAGATTCTTGGGAGTCAGACCAAGAGACCCAGTACTTC. The chain combines TRBV14 with TRBJ2-5; the D gene is possibly TRBD2 (5 bases). Germline V lookup: CDR1 SGHDN, CDR2 FVKESK. CDR3 size: 17 residues. The V end lost 0 bases, the J end lost 0 bases, and 14 bases lay between the germline ends.

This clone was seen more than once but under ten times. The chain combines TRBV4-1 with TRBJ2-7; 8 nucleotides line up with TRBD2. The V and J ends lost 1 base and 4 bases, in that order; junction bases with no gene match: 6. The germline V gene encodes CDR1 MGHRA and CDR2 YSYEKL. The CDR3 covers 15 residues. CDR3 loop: CASSQAGGVPYEQYF. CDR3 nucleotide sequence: TGCGCCAGCAGCCAAGCGGGGGGGGTCCCATACGAGCAGTACTTC.

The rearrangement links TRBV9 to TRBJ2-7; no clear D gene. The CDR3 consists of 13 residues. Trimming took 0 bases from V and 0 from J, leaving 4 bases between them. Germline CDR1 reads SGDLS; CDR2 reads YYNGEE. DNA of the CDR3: TGTGCCAGCAGCGTAGGGAGCTCCTACGAGCAGTACTTC. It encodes CASSVGSSYEQYF.

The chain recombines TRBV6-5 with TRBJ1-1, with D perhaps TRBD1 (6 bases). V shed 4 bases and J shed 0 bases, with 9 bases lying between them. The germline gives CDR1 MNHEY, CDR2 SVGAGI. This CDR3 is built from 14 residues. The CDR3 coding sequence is TGTGCCAGCAGTTCGGGACACCTGAACACTGAAGCTTTCTTT. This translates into CASSSGHLNTEAFF.

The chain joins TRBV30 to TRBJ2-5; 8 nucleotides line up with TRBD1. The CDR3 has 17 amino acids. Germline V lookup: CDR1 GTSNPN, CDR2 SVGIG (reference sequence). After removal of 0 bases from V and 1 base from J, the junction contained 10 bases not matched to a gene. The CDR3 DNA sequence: TGTGCCTGGAGTGTTGGGCAGGGGGCAGTAGTCCAAGAGACCCAGTACTTC. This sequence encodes CAWSVGQGAVVQETQYF.

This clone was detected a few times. CDR3 residues: CASSERVGVGIQDYEQYF. The DNA for the CDR3 is TGTGCCAGCAGTGAGCGGGTCGGGGTGGGAATACAGGACTACGAGCAGTACTTC. The chain combines TRBV6-1 with TRBJ2-7, with D perhaps matching TRBD1 or TRBD2 (5 bases each). With 3 bases removed from V and 3 bases from J, the gap between germline ends came to 24 bases. This CDR3 region has 18 residues. CDR1 and CDR2 from the germline V gene are MNHNS and SASEGT.

The CDR3 here is CASSQDTAGGYNEQFF. The DNA for the CDR3 is TGTGCCAGCAGCCAAGATACGGCGGGGGGGTACAATGAGCAGTTCTTC. The gene calls are TRBV4-2 and TRBJ2-1; 9 positions agree with TRBD2. V shed 0 bases, J shed 4 bases, and the junction held 4 bases outside the gene matches. Germline V gene data show CDR1 as LGHNA and CDR2 as YNFKEQ. This CDR3 is 16 amino acids long.

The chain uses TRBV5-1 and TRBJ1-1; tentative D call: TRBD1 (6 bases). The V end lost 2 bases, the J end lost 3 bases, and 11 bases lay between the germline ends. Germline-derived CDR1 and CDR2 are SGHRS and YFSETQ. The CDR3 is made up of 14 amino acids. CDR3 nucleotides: TGCGCCAGCAGCTTAGGACAGACGCACACTGAAGCTTTCTTT. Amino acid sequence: CASSLGQTHTEAFF.

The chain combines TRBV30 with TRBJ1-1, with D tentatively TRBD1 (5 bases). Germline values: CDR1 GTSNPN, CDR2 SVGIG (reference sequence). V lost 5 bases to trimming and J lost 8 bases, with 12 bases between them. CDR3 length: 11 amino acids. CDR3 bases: TGTGCCTGGGGGGACGGGCCAGAAGCTTTCTTT. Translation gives CAWGDGPEAFF.

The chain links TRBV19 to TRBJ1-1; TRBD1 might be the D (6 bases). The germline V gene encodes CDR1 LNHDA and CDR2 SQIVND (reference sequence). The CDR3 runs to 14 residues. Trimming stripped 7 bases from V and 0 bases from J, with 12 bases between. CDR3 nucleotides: TGTGCCAGTAACGACCAGGGGCTGAACACTGAAGCTTTCTTT. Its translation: CASNDQGLNTEAFF. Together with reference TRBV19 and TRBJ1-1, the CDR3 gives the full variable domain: DGGITQSPKYLFRKEGQNVTLSCEQNLNHDAMYWYRQDPGQGLRLIYYSQIVNDFQKGDIAEGYSVSREKKESFPLTVTSAQKNPTAFYLCASNDQGLNTEAFFGQGTRLTVV.